Listed below are T cell receptor beta chains from one sample, sequenced in a study of cytomegalovirus exposure and HLA in healthy donors. The table came from immunoSEQ multiplex PCR; TCRdb's copy has only in-frame clones and leaves some out. The sample contains hundreds of thousands of clones, 80% to 90% of which appear only once. The sample comprised PBMCs. The receptors originated from a man between 25 and 39 years old in good health and CMV-seronegative. CDR3s include the opening cysteine and the closing phenylalanine or tryptophan. Fields, in order: D gene, V gene, CDR3 length, J gene, clone size, CDR3 DNA, CDR3 protein. D genes are given only for firm matches. Clone size, where shown, is once, few, many, or a class for clones that have expanded.

TRBD1	TRBV18	15	TRBJ2-1	-	TGTGCCAGCTCACTACCGGGACAGGGATACAATGAGCAGTTCTTC	CASSLPGQGYNEQFF
-	TRBV28	12	TRBJ1-2	-	TGTGCCAGCAGTTTTAGGGGTAATGGCTACACCTTC	CASSFRGNGYTF
-	TRBV19	12	TRBJ2-2	-	TGTGCCAGTAGTATCCGGGGTGGGGAGCTGTTTTTT	CASSIRGGELFF
-	TRBV12-5	11	TRBJ2-1	-	TGTGCTAGTGGTTTGGGACAAACACAGTTCTTC	CASGLGQTQFF
TRBD1	TRBV2	14	TRBJ2-3	-	TGTGCCAGCAGAGCCGACAGGGTCAAAGATACGCAGTATTTT	CASRADRVKDTQYF
-	TRBV2	10	TRBJ1-2	once	TGTGCCAGCAGTGGCCGGGAGATAAACTTC	CASSGREINF
TRBD1	TRBV7-3	16	TRBJ1-2	-	TGTGCCAGCAGCGCCGGGACAGGGGCGCTAGGATATGGCTACACCTTC	CASSAGTGALGYGYTF
TRBD1	TRBV5-4	15	TRBJ1-6	-	TGTGCCAGCAGCGGACAGGGACTCGATAATTCACCCCTCCACTTT	CASSGQGLDNSPLHF
TRBD2	TRBV27	16	TRBJ2-2	-	TGTGCCAGCAGTCCCGGGACTAGCAGGAACACCGGGGAGCTGTTTTTT	CASSPGTSRNTGELFF
-	TRBV11-3	12	TRBJ2-5	-	TGTGCCAGCATCCCTTACGGAGAGACCCAGTACTTC	CASIPYGETQYF
-	TRBV5-1	15	TRBJ2-1	-	TGCGCCAGCAGCTTGGCCGTTCCAGGGAACAATGAGCAGTTCTTC	CASSLAVPGNNEQFF
-	TRBV9	17	TRBJ2-6	few	TGTGCCAGCAGCCCGGCCCTGGGCCACTCTGGGGCCAACGTCCTGACTTTC	CASSPALGHSGANVLTF
-	TRBV7-2	15	TRBJ1-5	-	TGTGCCAGCAGCTTAGCCGCAGGGAGCAATCAGCCCCAGCATTTT	CASSLAAGSNQPQHF
-	TRBV5-1	14	TRBJ1-1	-	TGCGCCAGCAGCTTGGAGGGCAGGGGCACTGAAGCTTTCTTT	CASSLEGRGTEAFF
TRBD1	TRBV27	13	TRBJ1-1	-	TGTGCCAGCTGCACTCTAACACAGGGGCGAGCTTTCTTT	CASCTLTQGRAFF
-	TRBV19	13	TRBJ2-2	-	TGTGCCAGTAGGGGCGAGGGCACCGGGGAGCTGTTTTTT	CASRGEGTGELFF
TRBD2	TRBV28	19	TRBJ2-3	-	TGTGCCAGCAGCCTCGGACTAGCGGGGGGCCCAGCCGGACGGGATACGCAGTATTTT	CASSLGLAGGPAGRDTQYF
-	TRBV19	14	TRBJ1-1	-	TGTGCCAGTAGTAGGACGGGACAGAACACTGAAGCTTTCTTT	CASSRTGQNTEAFF
-	TRBV18	14	TRBJ1-1	-	TGTGCCAGCTCAGCTACAGGGATGAACACTGAAGCTTTCTTT	CASSATGMNTEAFF
-	TRBV19	14	TRBJ1-5	-	TGTGCCAGTAGTATGACCGGGGAGGTCTCCCCCCAGCATTTT	CASSMTGEVSPQHF
-	TRBV18	14	TRBJ1-1	once	TGTGCCAGCTCACCGGGGGGGGCGAACACTGAAGCTTTCTTT	CASSPGGANTEAFF
TRBD1	TRBV2	14	TRBJ2-7	-	TGTGCCAGCAGCGAAGGACAGGGCCGCTACGAGCAGTACTTC	CASSEGQGRYEQYF
-	TRBV5-1	13	TRBJ2-3	-	TGCGCCAGCAGCTTCAGGGGCCCAGATACGCAGTATTTT	CASSFRGPDTQYF
TRBD1	TRBV25-1	14	TRBJ2-7	-	TGTGCCAGCAGCTCTCGGACAGGGGGCTACGAGCAGTACTTC	CASSSRTGGYEQYF
-	TRBV27	16	TRBJ2-2	-	TGTGCCAGCAGTTTAAGGGGGTCCTACTGGGGCGGGGAGCTGTTTTTT	CASSLRGSYWGGELFF
TRBD1	TRBV5-8	12	TRBJ1-5	-	TGTGCCAGCAGGAGGGTTGGGACAGAGAAGCATTTT	CASRRVGTEKHF
-	TRBV5-4	14	TRBJ1-2	-	TGTGCCAGCAGCACTTTTCGGGGAGGGCGGGGCTACACCTTC	CASSTFRGGRGYTF
-	TRBV28	14	TRBJ1-1	-	TGTGCCAGCAGTTTTCAGGGGTGGAGCACTGAAGCTTTCTTT	CASSFQGWSTEAFF
-	TRBV28	19	TRBJ1-2	-	TGTGCCAGCAGTTCGCCCTCTACAGTACCGTCCTTTCCTAACTATGGCTACACCTTC	CASSSPSTVPSFPNYGYTF
-	TRBV6-5	13	TRBJ2-2	once	TGTGCCAGCAGTTACTCGGCAACCGGGGAGCTGTTTTTT	CASSYSATGELFF
TRBD2	TRBV7-2	17	TRBJ2-3	-	TGTGCCAGCAGCTTAGCTACAGGCGGGGGGGTGACAGATACGCAGTATTTT	CASSLATGGGVTDTQYF
-	TRBV14	16	TRBJ2-7	-	TGTGCCAGCAGCCAGGACTTAGGGACACTCGCTAGAGAGCAGTACTTC	CASSQDLGTLAREQYF
TRBD1	TRBV4-3	16	TRBJ1-6	-	TGCGCCAGCAGCCAAGGTCGCCAGGGGGCGAGGTCACCCCTCCACTTT	CASSQGRQGARSPLHF
-	TRBV5-4	15	TRBJ2-4	few	TGTGCCAGCAGCTTGGCCACAGGGTCATTAAACATTCAGTACTTC	CASSLATGSLNIQYF
-	TRBV28	14	TRBJ1-1	-	TGTGCCAGCAGTTTGGCAGGGGTGAGCACTGAAGCTTTCTTT	CASSLAGVSTEAFF
-	TRBV6-4	14	TRBJ2-2	few	TGTGCCAGCAGAGATACAGTATACACCGGGGAGCTGTTTTTT	CASRDTVYTGELFF
TRBD1	TRBV11-2	18	TRBJ2-3	-	TGTGCCAGCAGCTTAGATCTGGGGACAGGGCCTAGCACAGATACGCAGTATTTT	CASSLDLGTGPSTDTQYF
TRBD2	TRBV10-3	15	TRBJ2-5	-	TGTGCCATCAAAGGCTCCGCGGGGGGGCACGAGACCCAGTACTTC	CAIKGSAGGHETQYF
TRBD1	TRBV5-1	15	TRBJ2-2	-	TGCGCCAGCAGCTGGGACAGGGCACGGACCGGGGAGCTGTTTTTT	CASSWDRARTGELFF
TRBD2	TRBV25-1	15	TRBJ2-1	many	TGTGCCAGCAGTGAATCTAGCGGGGTCCACACTGAGCAGTTCTTC	CASSESSGVHTEQFF
-	TRBV5-4	14	TRBJ2-1	-	TGTGCCACACTCCGGGAGCCCCAGTCCGATGAGCAGTTCTTC	CATLREPQSDEQFF
TRBD2	TRBV19	20	TRBJ2-3	once	TGTGCCAGTAGTATTCGGACTAGCGGGGGGCTTAGGGTGAGCACAGATACGCAGTATTTT	CASSIRTSGGLRVSTDTQYF
TRBD2	TRBV5-6	16	TRBJ2-1	once	TGTGCCAGCAGACCACTAGCGGGGGGAATATACAATGAGCAGTTCTTC	CASRPLAGGIYNEQFF
-	TRBV5-1	15	TRBJ1-5	-	TGCGCCAGCAGCTTTGGGACAAATGATGGTCAGCCCCAGCATTTT	CASSFGTNDGQPQHF
-	TRBV7-9	12	TRBJ2-7	-	TGTGCCAGCAGCACGGACACCTACGAGCAGTACTTC	CASSTDTYEQYF
TRBD1	TRBV7-9	14	TRBJ1-1	-	TGTGCCAGCAGCCAGAGGACAGGGTACACTGAAGCTTTCTTT	CASSQRTGYTEAFF
TRBD1	TRBV6-1	15	TRBJ1-5	-	TGTGCCAGCAGGAACGGACAGGGGCGTGGACAGCCCCAGCATTTT	CASRNGQGRGQPQHF
-	TRBV7-3	11	TRBJ2-3	-	TGTGCCAGCAGCTCTTCAGATACGCAGTATTTT	CASSSSDTQYF
-	TRBV5-6	11	TRBJ2-3	-	TGTGCCAGCAGCCTTTTTGATACGCAGTATTTT	CASSLFDTQYF
-	TRBV9	15	TRBJ2-2	-	TGTGCCAGCAGCCTCGGGACTCCGGGCGCCGGGGAGCTGTTTTTT	CASSLGTPGAGELFF
TRBD2	TRBV27	16	TRBJ2-3	-	TGTGCCAGCAGTTTATGGGGGTCGTCGGGGGGAGATACGCAGTATTTT	CASSLWGSSGGDTQYF
-	TRBV2	15	TRBJ2-5	-	TGTGCCAGCAGGCCCGAACAGGGCAGGGGAGAGACCCAGTACTTC	CASRPEQGRGETQYF
TRBD1	TRBV19	15	TRBJ1-6	-	TGTGCCAGTATGAGTAGTAGGACAGGAAATTCACCCCTCCACTTT	CASMSSRTGNSPLHF
-	TRBV7-2	15	TRBJ2-5	-	TGTGCCAGCAGCTTAGCGTGGCAGGGGTATGAGACCCAGTACTTC	CASSLAWQGYETQYF